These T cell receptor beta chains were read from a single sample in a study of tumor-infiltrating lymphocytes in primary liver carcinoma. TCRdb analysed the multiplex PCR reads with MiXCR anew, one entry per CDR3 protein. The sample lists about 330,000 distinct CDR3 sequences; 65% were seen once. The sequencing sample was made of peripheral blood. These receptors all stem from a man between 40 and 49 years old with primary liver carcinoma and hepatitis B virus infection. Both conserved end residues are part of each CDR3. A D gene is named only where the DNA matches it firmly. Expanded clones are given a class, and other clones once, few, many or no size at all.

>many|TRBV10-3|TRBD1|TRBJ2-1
TGTGCCATCAGTGAGTTAGACAGGGAACCCTACAATGAGCAGTTCTTC
CAISELDREPYNEQFF
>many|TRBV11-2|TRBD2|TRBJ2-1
TGTGCCAGCAGCTTATTTGGGACTAGCGCGGGTGAGCAGTTCTTC
CASSLFGTSAGEQFF
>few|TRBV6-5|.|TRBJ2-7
TGTGCCAGCACCTTAAAACCGGGACCTCCTTTAGGCGAGCAGTACTTC
CASTLKPGPPLGEQYF
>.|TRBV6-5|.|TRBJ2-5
TGTGTCAGCAGCCGCGAGTCGCCCCTCTCAGAGACCCAGTACTTC
CVSSRESPLSETQYF
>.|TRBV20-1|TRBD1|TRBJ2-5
TGCGGTACTAGACAGGGGGTAGAGACCCAGTACTTC
CGTRQGVETQYF
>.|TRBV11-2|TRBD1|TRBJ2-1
TGTGCCAACTGGCGGACAGGGGAGGGTGGCAATGAGCAGTTCTTC
CANWRTGEGGNEQFF
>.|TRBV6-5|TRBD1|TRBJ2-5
TGTGCCAGCAGTTACGGGACAGGGGTCGTGCAGACCCAGTACTTC
CASSYGTGVVQTQYF
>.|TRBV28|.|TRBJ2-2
TGTGCCAGCAGTTTACCGCTGAACGGGGAGCTGTTTTTT
CASSLPLNGELFF
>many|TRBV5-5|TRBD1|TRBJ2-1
TGTGCCAGCAGCTCGCGACAGGGGGCGAGGGAGCAGTTCTTC
CASSSRQGAREQFF
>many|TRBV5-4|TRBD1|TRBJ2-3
TGTGCCAGCAGCCTTGACAGGGGGTACACAGATACGCAGTATTTT
CASSLDRGYTDTQYF
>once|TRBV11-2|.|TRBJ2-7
TGTGCCGGCAGCTCGACATGGTACGAGCAGTACTTC
CAGSSTWYEQYF
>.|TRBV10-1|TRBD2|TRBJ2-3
TGCGCCAGCAGTGAGTCCGGGACTAGCGGCACAGATACGCAGTATTTT
CASSESGTSGTDTQYF
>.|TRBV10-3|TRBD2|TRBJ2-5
TGTGCCATCAGTGAAGGTCTAGCGGCAGGTGAGACCCAGTACTTC
CAISEGLAAGETQYF
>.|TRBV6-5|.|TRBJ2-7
TGTGCCAGCAGGGCCTATCACAGAGGATACGAGCAGTACTTC
CASRAYHRGYEQYF